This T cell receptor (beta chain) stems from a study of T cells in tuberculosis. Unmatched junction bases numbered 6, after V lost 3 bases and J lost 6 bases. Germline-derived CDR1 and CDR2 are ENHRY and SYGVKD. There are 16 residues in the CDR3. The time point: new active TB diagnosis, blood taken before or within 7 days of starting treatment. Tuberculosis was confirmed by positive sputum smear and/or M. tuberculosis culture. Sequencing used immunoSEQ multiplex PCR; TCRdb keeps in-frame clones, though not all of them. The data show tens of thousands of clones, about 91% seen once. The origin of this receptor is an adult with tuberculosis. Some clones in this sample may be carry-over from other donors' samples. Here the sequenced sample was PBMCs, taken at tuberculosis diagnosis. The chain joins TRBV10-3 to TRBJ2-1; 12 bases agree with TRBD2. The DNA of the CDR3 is TGTGCCATCAGTGACCCTCTAGCGGGGGGGCTCAATGAGCAGTTCTTC. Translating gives CAISDPLAGGLNEQFF.